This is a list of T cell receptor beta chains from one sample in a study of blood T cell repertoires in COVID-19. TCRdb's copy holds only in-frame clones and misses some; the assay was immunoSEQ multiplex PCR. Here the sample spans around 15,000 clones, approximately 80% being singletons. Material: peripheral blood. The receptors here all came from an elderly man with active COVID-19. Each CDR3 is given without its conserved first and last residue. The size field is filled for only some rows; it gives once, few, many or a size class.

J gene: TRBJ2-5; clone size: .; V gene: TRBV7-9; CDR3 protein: ASSPLAGDGETQY
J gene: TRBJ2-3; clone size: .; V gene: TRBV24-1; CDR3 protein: ATSDLRQGLDTQY
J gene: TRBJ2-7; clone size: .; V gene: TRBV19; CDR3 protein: ASSTGQGTHEQY
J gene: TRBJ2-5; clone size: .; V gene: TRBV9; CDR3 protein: ASSVEKGRDSQETQY
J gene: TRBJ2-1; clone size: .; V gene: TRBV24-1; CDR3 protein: ATSDPPSGRAGEQF
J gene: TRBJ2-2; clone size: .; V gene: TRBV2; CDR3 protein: ASKDRVNTGELF
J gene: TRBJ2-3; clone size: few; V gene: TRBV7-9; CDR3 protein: ASSPFSLTSTDTQY
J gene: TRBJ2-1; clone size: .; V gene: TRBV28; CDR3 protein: ASSFRARRTSGRGEQF
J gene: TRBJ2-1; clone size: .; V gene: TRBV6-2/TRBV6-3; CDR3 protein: ASSRRLGQNEQF
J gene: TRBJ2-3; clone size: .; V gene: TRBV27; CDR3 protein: ASGKLAGGPGGTQY
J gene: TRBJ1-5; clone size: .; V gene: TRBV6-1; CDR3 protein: ASSEAAGLVQPQH
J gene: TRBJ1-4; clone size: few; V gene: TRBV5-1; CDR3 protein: ASSLAKRTGGEKLF
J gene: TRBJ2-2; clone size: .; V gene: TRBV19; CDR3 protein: ASSTPTGSNTGELF
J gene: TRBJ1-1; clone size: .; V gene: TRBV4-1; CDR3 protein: ASSQERTGDFNTEAF
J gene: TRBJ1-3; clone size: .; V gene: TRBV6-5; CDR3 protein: ASSLGQSLSGNTIY
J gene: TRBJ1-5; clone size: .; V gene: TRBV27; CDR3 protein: ASSTSGVQPQH
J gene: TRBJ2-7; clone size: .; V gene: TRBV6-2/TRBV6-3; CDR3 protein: ASSPPGQGLHEQY
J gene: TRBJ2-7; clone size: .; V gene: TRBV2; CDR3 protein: ASLRDKSSYEQY
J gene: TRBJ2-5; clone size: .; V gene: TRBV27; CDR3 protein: ASSSRPLGLAGGSRETQY
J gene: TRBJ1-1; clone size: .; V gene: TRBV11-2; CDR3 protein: ASSSDRQKPEAF
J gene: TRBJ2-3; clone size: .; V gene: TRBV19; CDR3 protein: ASTQSLGGTDTQY
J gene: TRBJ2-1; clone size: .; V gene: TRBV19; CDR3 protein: ASSRSGRTNEQF
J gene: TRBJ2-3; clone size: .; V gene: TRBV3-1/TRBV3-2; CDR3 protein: ASSHGGLVFTQY
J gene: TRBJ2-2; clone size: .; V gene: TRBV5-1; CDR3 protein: ASSPSRGRTGELF
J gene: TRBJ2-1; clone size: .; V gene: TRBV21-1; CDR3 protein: ASSKELARNEQF
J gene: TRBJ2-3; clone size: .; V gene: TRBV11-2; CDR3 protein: ASSLDHGDYQVGTDTQY
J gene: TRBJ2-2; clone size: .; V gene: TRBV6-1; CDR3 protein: ASSERAGGGTGELF
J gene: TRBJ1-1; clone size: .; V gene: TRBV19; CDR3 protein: ASRRLLSTEAF
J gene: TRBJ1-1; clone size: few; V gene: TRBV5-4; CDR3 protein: ASSLAGGQNTEAF
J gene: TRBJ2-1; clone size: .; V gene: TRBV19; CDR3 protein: ASRLPAHNEQF
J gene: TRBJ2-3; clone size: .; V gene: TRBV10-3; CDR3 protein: AIRSGAPDTQY
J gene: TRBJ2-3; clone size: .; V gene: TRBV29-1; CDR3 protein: SVQIPDTQY
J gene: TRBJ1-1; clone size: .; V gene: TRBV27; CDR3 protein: ASSFKGVTQKGSTEAF
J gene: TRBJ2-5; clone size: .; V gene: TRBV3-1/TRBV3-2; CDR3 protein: ASSQQQGSWETQY
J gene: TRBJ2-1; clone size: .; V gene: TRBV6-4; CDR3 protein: ASRTGHRSSYNEQF
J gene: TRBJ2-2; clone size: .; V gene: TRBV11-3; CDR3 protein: ASSSQGSNTGELF
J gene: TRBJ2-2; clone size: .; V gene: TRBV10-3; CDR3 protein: AARLAENTGELF
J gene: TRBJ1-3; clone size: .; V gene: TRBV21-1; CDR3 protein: ASSKGGGLRNTIY
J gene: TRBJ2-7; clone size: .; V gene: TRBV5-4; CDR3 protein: ASSLAGGSTYEQY
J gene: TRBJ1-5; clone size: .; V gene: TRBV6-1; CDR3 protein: ASSEARGRGQPQH
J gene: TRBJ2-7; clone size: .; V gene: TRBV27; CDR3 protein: ASRRQGGSYEQY
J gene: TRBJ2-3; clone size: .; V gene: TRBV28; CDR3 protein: ASSSRSSGPLGKDTQY
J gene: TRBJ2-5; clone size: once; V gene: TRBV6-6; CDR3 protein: ASSYRTGETQY
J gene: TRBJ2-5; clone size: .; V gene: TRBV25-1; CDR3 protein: ASSVLAGKKETQY
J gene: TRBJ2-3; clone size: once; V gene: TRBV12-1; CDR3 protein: ASSFEFLTSGRTSTDTQY
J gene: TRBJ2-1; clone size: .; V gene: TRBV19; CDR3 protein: ASSIGLAGNNEQF
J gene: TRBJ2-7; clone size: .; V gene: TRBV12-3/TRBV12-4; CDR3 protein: ASSTQGARQY
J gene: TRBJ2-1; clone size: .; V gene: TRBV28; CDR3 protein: ASTIAGGSYNEQF
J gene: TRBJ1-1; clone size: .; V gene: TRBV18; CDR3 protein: ASSPAGTEAF
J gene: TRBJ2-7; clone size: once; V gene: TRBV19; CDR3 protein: ASSRTVTSYEQY
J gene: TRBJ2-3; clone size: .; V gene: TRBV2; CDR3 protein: ASSLDRGRTDTQY
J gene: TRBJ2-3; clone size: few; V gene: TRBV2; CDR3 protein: ASSEIVGGSYTDTQY
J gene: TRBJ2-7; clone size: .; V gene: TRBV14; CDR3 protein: ASSPPFSASGRALRVEQY